The present T cell receptor beta chain was sequenced within a study of response to subunit inactivated influenza vaccine. In TCRdb, the RT-PCR reads were re-called with MiXCR into one record per CDR3 protein. Of 500,000 to 550,000 distinct CDR3 sequences in the sample, approximately 24% were seen once. Another study also made use of these data, one on T cells expressing NK-cell markers. As that report states: TCR beta libraries carry UMIs added by 5'RACE template switching. In sorted CD3+CD56+NKG2C+, CD3+CD56+NKG2C- and CD3+CD56-NKG2C+ T cells, TCR beta repertoires were obtained. Alpha-beta TCR T cells were the sole sorting target in several experiments, owing to an anti-gamma-delta TCR antibody. Specificity for HCMV among expanded NKG2C+ T cell clones was not established.

The sample in question was CD4+ T cells sorted from PBMCs, obtained 12 days after vaccination. This receptor was taken from a man aged 45-65 years who received an inactivated influenza vaccine.

The CDR3 DNA reads as TGCAGTGCTAGAAGACCAGGAGAGACCCAGTACTTC. Protein product: CSARRPGETQYF. This rearrangement joins TRBV20-1 to TRBJ2-5, with D unresolved. V was trimmed by 2 bases and J by 4 bases, leaving 8 bases between them. The germline CDR1 and CDR2 sequences are DFQATT and SNEGSKA (reference sequence). The CDR3 runs to 12 residues.